This is a list of T cell receptor beta chains from one sample in a study of T cells in Graves' hyperthyroidism and ophthalmopathy. TCRdb used MiXCR to reprocess the multiplex PCR reads, holding one entry per CDR3 protein. Found here are 500,000 to 750,000 distinct CDR3 sequences, approximately 14% of them singletons; the top ten hold around 7.8%. Specimen: blood. All receptors come from a woman in her twenties or thirties with Graves' hyperthyroidism. The CDR3 runs from the conserved cysteine through the conserved F or W. A D gene is named only where the DNA matches it firmly. The size field is filled for only some rows; it gives once, few, many or a size class.

>TRBJ2-1|TRBD2|TRBV27|-
CASSRGLAGGIEQFF
TGTGCCAGCAGTCGGGGACTAGCGGGAGGAATTGAGCAGTTCTTC
>TRBJ2-1|-|TRBV11-2|many
CASSPAAGITRSYNEQFF
TGTGCCAGCAGCCCCGCGGCAGGGATTACTCGCTCCTACAATGAGCAGTTCTTC
>TRBJ1-2|-|TRBV5-5|many
CASSSMQQGPHGYTF
TGTGCCAGCAGCTCTATGCAACAGGGACCACATGGCTACACCTTC
>TRBJ2-1|-|TRBV27|-
CASSFRGEYDEQFF
TGTGCCAGCAGTTTTCGCGGAGAGTACGATGAGCAGTTCTTC
>TRBJ1-5|-|TRBV18|few
CASSPDMGNQPQHF
TGTGCCAGCTCACCAGACATGGGCAATCAGCCCCAGCATTTT
>TRBJ2-3|-|TRBV6-1|many
CASSEVQLAQWYTDTQYF
TGTGCCAGCAGTGAAGTACAATTGGCACAGTGGTACACAGATACGCAGTATTTT
>TRBJ1-6|-|TRBV6-1|few
CASRVLPVYNSPLHF
TGTGCCAGTCGGGTCCTCCCTGTTTATAATTCACCCCTCCACTTT
>TRBJ2-3|-|TRBV28|many
CASSFEQRVTDTQYF
TGTGCCAGCAGTTTCGAGCAGCGGGTCACAGATACGCAGTATTTT
>TRBJ1-5|TRBD1|TRBV19|few
CASSIFVTGGGQPQHF
TGTGCCAGTAGTATATTCGTGACAGGGGGCGGTCAGCCCCAGCATTTT
>TRBJ2-2|TRBD1|TRBV7-9|-
CASSLRQGRRELFF
TGTGCCAGCAGCCTTCGACAGGGGCGGAGGGAACTGTTTTTT
>TRBJ2-3|TRBD2|TRBV2|-
CASSPGLAVTGTQYF
TGTGCCAGCAGCCCGGGACTAGCGGTCACGGGCACGCAGTATTTT
>TRBJ2-7|TRBD2|TRBV20-1|many
CSAEREGKGEQYF
TGCAGTGCGGAGCGGGAGGGAAAGGGGGAGCAGTACTTC
>TRBJ2-1|TRBD2|TRBV20-1|few
CSARDLGLAGVNEQFF
TGCAGTGCTAGAGATCTTGGACTAGCGGGAGTTAATGAGCAGTTCTTC
>TRBJ1-2|TRBD1|TRBV11-2|many
CASSEDRGMSYYGYTF
TGTGCCAGCAGCGAAGACAGGGGTATGAGTTACTATGGCTACACCTTC
>TRBJ1-1|-|TRBV3-1|many
CASSRDSGAFF
TGTGCCAGCAGCCGAGACTCCGGAGCTTTCTTT
>TRBJ2-7|-|TRBV2|many
CASSEAASQSSYEQYF
TGTGCCAGCAGTGAAGCTGCCAGTCAAAGCTCCTACGAGCAGTACTTC
>TRBJ2-1|-|TRBV4-3|few
CASSQDRGSDHNEQFF
TGCGCCAGCAGCCAAGATCGGGGTAGCGACCACAATGAGCAGTTCTTC
>TRBJ2-3|-|TRBV5-1|many
CASSYRANTDTQYF
TGCGCCAGCAGCTACCGCGCGAACACAGATACGCAGTATTTT
>TRBJ2-1|-|TRBV7-2|many
CASSFRASAYNEQFF
TGTGCCAGCAGCTTTAGGGCTAGCGCCTACAATGAGCAGTTCTTC
>TRBJ1-5|TRBD1|TRBV6-6|few
CASSYPTTGTAINQPQHF
TGTGCCAGCAGTTACCCTACCACCGGGACAGCGATCAATCAGCCCCAGCATTTT
>TRBJ2-7|-|TRBV7-9|many
CASSLVVQGHEQYF
TGTGCCAGCAGCTTAGTAGTGCAGGGGCACGAGCAGTACTTC
>TRBJ2-1|TRBD1|TRBV2|-
CASSQRPPGQEVNEQFF
TGCGCCAGCAGCCAAAGACCCCCGGGACAGGAGGTCAATGAGCAGTTCTTC
>TRBJ2-1|-|TRBV4-2|few
CASSQELATYNEQFF
TGTGCCAGCAGCCAAGAGCTAGCGACATACAATGAGCAGTTCTTC
>TRBJ2-3|-|TRBV7-9|-
CASTSGTLITDTQYF
TGTGCCAGCACCTCCGGGACACTAATCACAGATACGCAGTATTTT
>TRBJ2-5|TRBD2|TRBV18|many
CASSPLAGGGETQYF
TGTGCCAGCTCTCCACTAGCGGGAGGCGGTGAGACCCAGTACTTC
>TRBJ1-5|-|TRBV5-5|many
CASSLDDYSNQPQHF
TGTGCCAGCAGCTTAGACGATTATAGCAATCAGCCCCAGCATTTT
>TRBJ2-7|-|TRBV5-1|-
CASSTGHYEQYF
TGCGCCAGCAGCACCGGACACTACGAGCAGTACTTC
>TRBJ2-7|TRBD1|TRBV20-1|many
CSAIDRGRPYEQYF
TGCAGTGCTATAGACAGGGGGCGGCCCTACGAGCAGTACTTC
>TRBJ2-3|-|TRBV28|few
CASSTRVDTQYF
TGTGCCAGCAGTACCAGAGTAGATACGCAGTATTTT
>TRBJ1-2|-|TRBV6-5|few
CASDNRGVGSYGYTF
TGTGCCAGCGATAATCGAGGGGTCGGGAGCTATGGCTACACCTTC
>TRBJ1-2|-|TRBV28|many
CASSYPWGDGYTF
TGTGCCAGCAGTTACCCCTGGGGAGATGGCTACACCTTC
>TRBJ1-1|-|TRBV6-1|many
CASSERGFSFSTEAFF
TGTGCCAGCAGTGAGAGGGGGTTTTCTTTTTCCACTGAAGCTTTCTTT
>TRBJ2-1|-|TRBV19|-
CASSDTADSYNEQFF
TGTGCCAGTAGTGACACCGCTGACTCCTACAATGAGCAGTTCTTC
>TRBJ2-1|TRBD1|TRBV7-2|many
CASSARVRGPYYNEQFF
TGTGCCAGCAGCGCCAGGGTAAGGGGGCCCTACTACAATGAGCAGTTCTTC
>TRBJ2-3|-|TRBV7-2|many
CASSLMGAGDTQYF
TGTGCCAGCAGCTTAATGGGAGCGGGAGATACGCAGTATTTT
>TRBJ1-1|-|TRBV15|few
CATSSLPPLAFF
TGTGCCACCAGCAGTCTCCCTCCCCTGGCTTTCTTT
>TRBJ2-5|-|TRBV13|many
CASSFRLKETQYF
TGTGCCAGCAGCTTTCGCCTTAAAGAGACCCAGTACTTC
>TRBJ1-1|TRBD1|TRBV5-8|few
CASSFIGQGRGARTEAFF
TGTGCCAGCAGCTTTATCGGACAGGGGCGAGGCGCGAGGACTGAAGCTTTCTTT
>TRBJ1-6|-|TRBV12-3/TRBV12-4|many
CASSRGPNSPLHF
TGTGCCAGCAGTCGCGGACCGAATTCACCCCTCCACTTT
>TRBJ2-4|TRBD2|TRBV28|many
CASSLTSGLAKNIQYF
TGTGCCAGCAGTCTTACTAGCGGATTAGCCAAAAACATTCAGTACTTC
>TRBJ2-6|-|TRBV5-1|-
CASSLVSSAYSGANVLTF
TGCGCCAGCAGCTTGGTTTCTAGCGCCTACTCTGGGGCCAACGTCCTGACTTTC
>TRBJ1-2|-|TRBV2|many
CASSARSRDDGYTF
TGTGCCAGCAGTGCGCGCTCCAGGGACGACGGCTACACCTTC
>TRBJ2-1|-|TRBV20-1|-
CSAQRRVNEQFF
TGCAGTGCTCAGAGACGGGTGAATGAGCAGTTCTTC
>TRBJ1-5|TRBD1|TRBV6-5|few
CASSYLGTDRYQPQHF
TGTGCCAGCAGTTACCTTGGGACAGACAGATATCAGCCCCAGCATTTT
>TRBJ1-5|TRBD1|TRBV19|few
CASDRGFNQPQHF
TGTGCATCTGACAGGGGGTTCAATCAGCCCCAGCATTTT
>TRBJ2-2|TRBD2|TRBV11-3|many
CASSLDRGLPNTGELFF
TGTGCCAGCAGCTTAGATCGGGGACTACCGAACACCGGGGAGCTGTTTTTT
>TRBJ2-7|TRBD2|TRBV20-1|many
CSASWTSGPNGAYEQYF
TGCAGTGCTAGCTGGACTAGCGGGCCAAACGGGGCCTACGAGCAGTACTTC
>TRBJ1-4|TRBD1|TRBV11-2|many
CASSAQTGVLYEKLFF
TGTGCCAGCAGCGCCCAAACAGGGGTTCTATATGAAAAACTGTTTTTT
>TRBJ1-5|-|TRBV20-1|-
CSARDTLGAEGNQPQHF
TGCAGTGCTAGAGATACCTTAGGGGCAGAAGGCAATCAGCCCCAGCATTTT
>TRBJ1-1|-|TRBV4-1|-
CASSQGTGTWAFF
TGCGCCAGCAGCCAGGGAACCGGGACTTGGGCTTTCTTT
>TRBJ1-1|-|TRBV20-1|few
CSARERGTTAFF
TGCAGTGCTAGAGAGAGGGGGACGACAGCTTTCTTT